In its sample, the clone carrying this TCR beta chain was seen once. Its antigen is currently unknown. Each TCR beta cDNA library carried unique molecular identifiers. The authors obtained approximately 460,000 cDNA molecules from about 0.94 to 9.7 million T cells. TCRdb itself ran the PCR reads through MiXCR, one entry per CDR3 protein. In the table there are 650,000 to 850,000 distinct CDR3 sequences, approximately 57% of which are singletons. These data are taken from a study of post-analysis software for immune sequencing data. Overall study context: Included among the disease courses, which were recorded for the cohort, were relapsing-remitting, secondary progressive and progressive-relapsing multiple sclerosis. Overall study findings and caveats: F measure grouped same-batch samples tightly together. Among multiple sclerosis patients, normalized Chao1 diversity was significantly below that of controls. Comparison of patients with controls showed a handful of TRBV segments more frequent in patients, TRBV5-6, TRBV5-1 and TRBV20-1 among them.

V was trimmed by 9 bases and J by 5 bases, leaving 13 bases between them. Germline-derived CDR1 and CDR2 are ENHRY and SYGVKD. The length of the CDR3 is 12 residues. The chain carries TRBV10-3 and TRBJ2-5; either TRBD1 or TRBD2 may fit D (6 bases each). The receptor comes from a girl under 18 with multiple sclerosis. Sequencing was performed on blood. This CDR3 is CAMGGRGETQYF. CDR3 sequence (DNA): TGTGCCATGGGGGGTAGGGGGGAGACCCAGTACTTC.